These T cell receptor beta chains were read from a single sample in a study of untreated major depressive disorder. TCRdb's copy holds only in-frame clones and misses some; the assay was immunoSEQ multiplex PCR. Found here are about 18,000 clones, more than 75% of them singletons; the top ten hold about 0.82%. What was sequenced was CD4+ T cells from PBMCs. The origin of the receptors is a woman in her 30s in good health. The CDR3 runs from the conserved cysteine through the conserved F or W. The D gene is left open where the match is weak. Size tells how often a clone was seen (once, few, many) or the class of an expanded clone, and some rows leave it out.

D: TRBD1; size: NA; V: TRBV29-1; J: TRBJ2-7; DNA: TGCAGCGCATCCAGACAGGGGGGGGTGTACGAGCAGTACTTC; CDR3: CSASRQGGVYEQYF
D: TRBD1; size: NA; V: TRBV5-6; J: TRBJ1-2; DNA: TGTGCCAGCAGCTTTAGCGACAGGGGCATGGGCCTAAGGGGCTACACCTTC; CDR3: CASSFSDRGMGLRGYTF
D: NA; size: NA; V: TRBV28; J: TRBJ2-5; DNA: TGTGCCAGCAGTTTAGGACAGCCCGGAAGCTTTCAAGAGACCCAGTACTTC; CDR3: CASSLGQPGSFQETQYF
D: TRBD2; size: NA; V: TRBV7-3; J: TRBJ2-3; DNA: TGTGCCAGCAGCCCATCGGGACGACTAGCGAGTACGCAGTATTTT; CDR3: CASSPSGRLASTQYF
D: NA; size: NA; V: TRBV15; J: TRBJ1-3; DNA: TGTGCCACCAGCACTCGTCGACAGACCTCTGGAAACACCATATATTTT; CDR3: CATSTRRQTSGNTIYF
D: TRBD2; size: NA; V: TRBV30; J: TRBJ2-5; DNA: TGTGCCTGGAGTCTCTGGACTAGCGGGACTACAGAGACCCAGTACTTC; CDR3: CAWSLWTSGTTETQYF
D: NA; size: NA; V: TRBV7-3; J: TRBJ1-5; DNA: TGTGCCAGCAGCTTAACACGAGGCCAGCCCCAGCATTTT; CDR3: CASSLTRGQPQHF
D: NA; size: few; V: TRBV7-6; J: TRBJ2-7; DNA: TGTGCCAGCAGCTTATACCGGAAAAGGGTGCAGTACTTC; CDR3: CASSLYRKRVQYF
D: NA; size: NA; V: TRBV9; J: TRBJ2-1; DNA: TGTGCCAGCAGCGCAAAAGCGGGTGACAATGAGCAGTTCTTC; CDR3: CASSAKAGDNEQFF
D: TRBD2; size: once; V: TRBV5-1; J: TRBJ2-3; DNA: TGCGCCAGCAGCCTAGGACTAGCGGGAGGGGTCCCACCCGATGAGTATTTT; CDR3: CASSLGLAGGVPPDEYF
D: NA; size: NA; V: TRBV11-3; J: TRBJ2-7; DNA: TGTGCCAGCAGCAGGAACCATTTGTCCGAGCAGTACTTC; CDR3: CASSRNHLSEQYF
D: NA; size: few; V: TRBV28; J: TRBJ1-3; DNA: TGTGCCAGCTCGGTCAGGGGCTCTGGAAACACCATATATTTT; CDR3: CASSVRGSGNTIYF
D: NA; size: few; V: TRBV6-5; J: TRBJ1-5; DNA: TGTGCCAGCAGCCTGGACAGAAACTTGAATCAGCCCCAGCATTTT; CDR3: CASSLDRNLNQPQHF
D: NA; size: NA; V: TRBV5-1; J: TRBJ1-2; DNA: TGCGCCAGCAGCTTGGATCCGGGGCGGTATGGCTACACCTTC; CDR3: CASSLDPGRYGYTF
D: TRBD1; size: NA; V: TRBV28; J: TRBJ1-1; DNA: TGTGCCAGCAGTTTCGGGACAGCGAACACTGAAGCTTTCTTT; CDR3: CASSFGTANTEAFF
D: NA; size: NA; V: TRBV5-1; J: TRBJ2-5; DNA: TGCGCCAGCAGCCCCGGTGACCGCGGAGCGGAGACCCAGTACTTC; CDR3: CASSPGDRGAETQYF
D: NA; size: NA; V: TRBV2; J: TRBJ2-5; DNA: TGTGCCAGCACAATGGAGACCCAGTACTTC; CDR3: CASTMETQYF
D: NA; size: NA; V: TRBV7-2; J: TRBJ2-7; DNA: TGTGCCAGCAGCTTAGATCTTCGGAGTTACGAGCAGTACTTC; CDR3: CASSLDLRSYEQYF
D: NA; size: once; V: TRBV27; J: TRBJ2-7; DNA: TGTGCCAGCAGTTTAACTAGCTCCTACGAGCAGTACTTC; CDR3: CASSLTSSYEQYF
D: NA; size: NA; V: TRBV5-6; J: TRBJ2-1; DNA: TGTGCCAGCCGGTCAAGGGGGACATACAATGAGCAGTTCTTC; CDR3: CASRSRGTYNEQFF
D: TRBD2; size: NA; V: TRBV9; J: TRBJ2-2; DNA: TGTGCCAGCAGCGTAGGTAGCGGGAGGGCGGTCGGGGAGCTGTTTTTT; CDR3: CASSVGSGRAVGELFF
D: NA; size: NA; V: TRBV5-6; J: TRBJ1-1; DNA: TGTGCCAGCAGCTCCAGACAGGCGGGAAGAATGAACACTGAAGCTTTCTTT; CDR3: CASSSRQAGRMNTEAFF
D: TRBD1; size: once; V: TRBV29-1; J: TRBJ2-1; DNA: TGCAGCGGAAACAGGGGTCCCAATGAGCAGTTCTTC; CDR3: CSGNRGPNEQFF
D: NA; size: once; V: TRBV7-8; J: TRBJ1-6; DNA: TGTGCCAGCAGCTTAGGGGCAGCCTTTAATTCACCCCTCCACTTT; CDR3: CASSLGAAFNSPLHF
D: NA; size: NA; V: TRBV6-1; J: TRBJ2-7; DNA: TGTGCCAGCAGTGAAGGCGGAGCCTACGAGCAGTACTTC; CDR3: CASSEGGAYEQYF
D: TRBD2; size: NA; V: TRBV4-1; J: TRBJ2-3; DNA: TGCGCCAGCAGCCAAGATCAGCGGGGAACAGATACGCAGTATTTT; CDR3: CASSQDQRGTDTQYF
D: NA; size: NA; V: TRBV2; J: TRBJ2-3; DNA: TGTGCCAGCAGTCGACAATTAAGCACAGATACGCAGTATTTT; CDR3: CASSRQLSTDTQYF
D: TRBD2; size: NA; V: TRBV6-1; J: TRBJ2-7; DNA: TGTGCCAGCAGTGAAGGTAGTAGCGGGAGGTACGAGCAGTACTTC; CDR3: CASSEGSSGRYEQYF
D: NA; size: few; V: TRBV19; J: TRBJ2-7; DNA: TGTGCCAGTTCTCGGCGGGCACCTCCCTCCTACGAGCAGTACTTC; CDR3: CASSRRAPPSYEQYF
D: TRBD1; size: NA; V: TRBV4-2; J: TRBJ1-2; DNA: TGTGCCAGCAGCAGAACAGGGGTGGGGTATGGCTACACCTTC; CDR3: CASSRTGVGYGYTF
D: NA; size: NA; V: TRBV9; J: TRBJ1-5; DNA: TGTGCCAGCAGCGCAACGGGGGGACAGCCCCAGCATTTT; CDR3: CASSATGGQPQHF
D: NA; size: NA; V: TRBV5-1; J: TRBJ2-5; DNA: TGCGCCAGCAGCGGTGGCGCTGGTCAAGAGACCCAGTACTTC; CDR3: CASSGGAGQETQYF
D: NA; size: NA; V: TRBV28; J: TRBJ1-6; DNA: TGTGCCAGCAGTTTAGGCGCAGCTCACTCACCCATTAATTCACCCCTCCACTTT; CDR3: CASSLGAAHSPINSPLHF
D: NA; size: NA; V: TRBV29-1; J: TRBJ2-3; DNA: TGCAGCGTTGATCAGGTTACAAAGGATACGCAGTATTTT; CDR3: CSVDQVTKDTQYF
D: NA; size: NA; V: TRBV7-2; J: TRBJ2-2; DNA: TGTGCCAGCAGCATCAACGGGGGCACCGGGGAGCTGTTTTTT; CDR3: CASSINGGTGELFF
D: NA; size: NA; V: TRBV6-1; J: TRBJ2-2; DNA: TGTGCCAGCAGAAGCCAGGGGTACACCGGGGAGCTGTTTTTT; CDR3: CASRSQGYTGELFF
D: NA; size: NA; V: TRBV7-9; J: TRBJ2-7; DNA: TGTGCCAGCAGCTTAAACGTCTACGAGCAGTACTTC; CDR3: CASSLNVYEQYF
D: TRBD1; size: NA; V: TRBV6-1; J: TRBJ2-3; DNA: TGTGCCAGCAGTGGGACAGGGAAAACAGATACGCAGTATTTT; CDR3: CASSGTGKTDTQYF
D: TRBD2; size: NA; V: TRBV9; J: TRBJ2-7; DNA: TGTGCCAGCAGCGTAGCCTTCGAGGCGGGAGGTGGTTCCGAGCAGTACTTC; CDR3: CASSVAFEAGGGSEQYF
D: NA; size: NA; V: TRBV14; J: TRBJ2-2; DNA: TGTGCCAGCAGCCCCTCATATGCCGGGGAGCTGTTTTTT; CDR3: CASSPSYAGELFF
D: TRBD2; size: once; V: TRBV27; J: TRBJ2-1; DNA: TGTGCCAGCAGTTTCGGGACTAGCTCCTACAATGAGCAGTTCTTC; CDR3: CASSFGTSSYNEQFF
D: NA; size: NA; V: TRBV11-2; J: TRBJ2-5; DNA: TGTGCCAGCAGCTTAGATAAGCAAGAGACCCAGTACTTC; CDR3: CASSLDKQETQYF
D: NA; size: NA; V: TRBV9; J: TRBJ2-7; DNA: TGTGCCAGCAGCGTAGTAGAGAGAGGGGTACAGGTATTCTCCTACGAGCAGTACTTC; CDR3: CASSVVERGVQVFSYEQYF
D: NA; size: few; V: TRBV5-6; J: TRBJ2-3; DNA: TGTGCCAGCAGCTTGTTACGACAGGGAGGGACAGATACGCAGTATTTT; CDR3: CASSLLRQGGTDTQYF
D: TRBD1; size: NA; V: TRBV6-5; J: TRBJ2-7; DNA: TGTGCCAGCAGTCCCACAGGGGGCATCACCTACGAGCAGTACTTC; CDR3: CASSPTGGITYEQYF
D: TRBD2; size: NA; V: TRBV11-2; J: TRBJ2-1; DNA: TGTGCCAGCAGCCTAACATGGACTAGCGGGTACAATGAGCAGTTCTTC; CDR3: CASSLTWTSGYNEQFF
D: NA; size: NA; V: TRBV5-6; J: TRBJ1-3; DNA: TGTGCCAGCAGCTTAGGAGGTTGGGGCGGTGGAAACACCATATATTTT; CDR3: CASSLGGWGGGNTIYF
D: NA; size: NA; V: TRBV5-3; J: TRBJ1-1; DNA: TGTGCCAGAAGCTTGAAAATGGGATGGCCCTGGGGCCTGGATTTGAACACTGAAGCTTTCTTT; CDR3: CARSLKMGWPWGLDLNTEAFF
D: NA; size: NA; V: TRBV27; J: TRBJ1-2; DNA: TGTGCCAGCAGTGGTCTGGGCTATGGCTACACCTTC; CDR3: CASSGLGYGYTF
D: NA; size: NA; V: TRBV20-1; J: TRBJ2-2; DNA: TGCAGTGCTAGAGGAGGGCCCCTAGACTTATTT; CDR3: CSARGGPLDLF